This T cell receptor (beta chain) was captured in a study of T cells after posttransplantation cyclophosphamide. This clone was counted at least ten times. Its cognate antigen is unknown. The assay was immunoSEQ multiplex PCR, and TCRdb's table has in-frame clones only and misses some. The sample gives fewer than 35,000 clones, none seen only once, and the top ten clones hold approximately 2.6%. V was clipped by 3 bases and J by 3 bases, with 16 bases between them. Germline lookup yields CDR1 SGDLS and CDR2 YYNGEE. This CDR3 has 16 amino acids. Study results and caveats: Donor-recipient repertoire similarity was low at 1-2 months, rising over year one.

The gene calls are TRBV9 and TRBJ1-3, with D tentatively TRBD1 (6 bases). Specimen: PBMCs. The receptor comes from a woman aged 55-70 years in good health, CMV-negative, and a related stem cell transplant donor. CDR3 DNA sequence: TGTGCCAGCAGCGAAACAGGGCACAGCAGTGGAAACACCATATATTTT. Its translation: CASSETGHSSGNTIYF.